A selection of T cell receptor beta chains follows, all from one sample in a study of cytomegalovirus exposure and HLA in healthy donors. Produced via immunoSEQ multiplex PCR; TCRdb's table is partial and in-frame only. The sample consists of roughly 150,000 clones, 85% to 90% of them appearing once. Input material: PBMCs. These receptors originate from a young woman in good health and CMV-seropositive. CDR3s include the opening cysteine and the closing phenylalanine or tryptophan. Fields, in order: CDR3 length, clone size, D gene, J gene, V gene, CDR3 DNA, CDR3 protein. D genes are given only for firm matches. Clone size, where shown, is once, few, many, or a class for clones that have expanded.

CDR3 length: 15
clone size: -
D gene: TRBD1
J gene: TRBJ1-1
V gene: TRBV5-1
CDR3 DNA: TGCGCCAGCAGCTTGCAGGGGGCGCCGAACACTGAAGCTTTCTTT
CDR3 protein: CASSLQGAPNTEAFF

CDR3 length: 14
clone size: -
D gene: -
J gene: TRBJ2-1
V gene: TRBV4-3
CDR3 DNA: TGCGCCAGCAGCCAAGAATGGCCCCCCAATGAGCAGTTCTTC
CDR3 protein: CASSQEWPPNEQFF

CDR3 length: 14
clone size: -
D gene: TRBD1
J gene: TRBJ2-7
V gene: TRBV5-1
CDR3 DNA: TGCGCCAGCAGCTTGGGACAGGGGGTCGACGAGCAGTACTTC
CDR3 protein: CASSLGQGVDEQYF

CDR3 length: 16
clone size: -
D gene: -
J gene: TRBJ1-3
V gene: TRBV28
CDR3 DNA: TGTGCCAGCAGCTCCCCGGGGGTTGGGGCCTTAAACACCATATATTTT
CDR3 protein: CASSSPGVGALNTIYF

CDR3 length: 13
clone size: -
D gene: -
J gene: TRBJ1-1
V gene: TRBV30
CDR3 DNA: TGTGCCTGGAGTGCGGGGAGAGACACTGAAGCTTTCTTT
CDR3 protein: CAWSAGRDTEAFF

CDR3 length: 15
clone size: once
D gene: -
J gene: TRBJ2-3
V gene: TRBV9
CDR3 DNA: TGTGCCAGCAGCGTAGCGGCAGGGGACACAGATACGCAGTATTTT
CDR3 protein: CASSVAAGDTDTQYF

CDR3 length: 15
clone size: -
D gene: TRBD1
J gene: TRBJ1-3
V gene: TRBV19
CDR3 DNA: TGTGCCAGTCGCCAAACAGGGGAAGCTGGAAACACCATATATTTT
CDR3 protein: CASRQTGEAGNTIYF

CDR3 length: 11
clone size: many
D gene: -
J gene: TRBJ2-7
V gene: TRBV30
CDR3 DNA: TGTGCCTGGAGTGTTCAGGATGGGCAGTACTTC
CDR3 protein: CAWSVQDGQYF

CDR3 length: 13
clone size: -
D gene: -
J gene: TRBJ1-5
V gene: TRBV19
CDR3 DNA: TGTGCCAGTAAGGCAGGTCTTTTTGGGCCCCAGCATTTT
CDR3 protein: CASKAGLFGPQHF

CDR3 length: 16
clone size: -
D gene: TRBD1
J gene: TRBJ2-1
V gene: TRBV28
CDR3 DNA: TGTGCCAGCAGTTCCCTCATCCGACAGGGTACCAATGAGCAGTTCTTC
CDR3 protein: CASSSLIRQGTNEQFF

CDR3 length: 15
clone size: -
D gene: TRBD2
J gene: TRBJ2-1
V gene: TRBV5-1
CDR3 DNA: TGCGCCAGCAGGTTTAGCGGGAGGACCTACAATGAGCAGTTCTTC
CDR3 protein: CASRFSGRTYNEQFF

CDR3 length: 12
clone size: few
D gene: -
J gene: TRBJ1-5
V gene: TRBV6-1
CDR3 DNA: TGTGCCAGCCGATCGGGCAATCAGCCCCAGCATTTT
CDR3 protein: CASRSGNQPQHF

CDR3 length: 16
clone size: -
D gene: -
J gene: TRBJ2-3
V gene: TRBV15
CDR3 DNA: TGTGCCACCAGCAGGCAAAAGTCAGGGTTCACAGATACGCAGTATTTT
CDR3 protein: CATSRQKSGFTDTQYF

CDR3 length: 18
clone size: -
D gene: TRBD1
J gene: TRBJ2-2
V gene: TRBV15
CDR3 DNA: TGTGCCACCAGCACCGAGACGGGACAGGGAGCTTTGGGCGGGGAGCTGTTTTTT
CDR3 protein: CATSTETGQGALGGELFF

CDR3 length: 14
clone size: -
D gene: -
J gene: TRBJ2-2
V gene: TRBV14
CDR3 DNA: TGTGCCAGCAGCCAAGTTCCAGGGATCGGGGAGCTGTTTTTT
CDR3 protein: CASSQVPGIGELFF

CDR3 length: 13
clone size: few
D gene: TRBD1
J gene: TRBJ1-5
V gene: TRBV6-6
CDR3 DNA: TGTGCCGGCCGACAGGGGAGCAATCAGCCCCAGCATTTT
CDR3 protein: CAGRQGSNQPQHF

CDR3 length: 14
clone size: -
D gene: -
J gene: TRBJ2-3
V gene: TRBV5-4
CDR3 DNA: TGTGCCAGCAGCCGGACTACGAGCACAGATACGCAGTATTTT
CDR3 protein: CASSRTTSTDTQYF

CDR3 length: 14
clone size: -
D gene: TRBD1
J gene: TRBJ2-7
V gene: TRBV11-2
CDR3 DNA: TGTGCCAGCAGCTTTGGGACAGGGTTGGACGAGCAGTACTTC
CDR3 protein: CASSFGTGLDEQYF

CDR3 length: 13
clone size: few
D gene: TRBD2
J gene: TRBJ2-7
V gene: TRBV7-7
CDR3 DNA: TGTGCTAGCAGCTTAGTACTAGCGGGGGAGCAGTACTTC
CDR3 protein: CASSLVLAGEQYF

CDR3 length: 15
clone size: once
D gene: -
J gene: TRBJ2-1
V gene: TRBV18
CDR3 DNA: TGTGCCAGCTCACCTCAGGGGAGCAGCCACAATGAGCAGTTCTTC
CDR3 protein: CASSPQGSSHNEQFF

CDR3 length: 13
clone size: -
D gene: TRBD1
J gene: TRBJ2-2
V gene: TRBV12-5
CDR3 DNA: TGTGCTAGTGGTTACAGGGGAAGCGGGGAGCTGTTTTTT
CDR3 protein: CASGYRGSGELFF

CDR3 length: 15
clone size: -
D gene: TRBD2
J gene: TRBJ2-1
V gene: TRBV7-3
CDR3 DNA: TGTGCCAGCAGCCCACTAGCGGGAGGATTGAATGAGCAGTTCTTC
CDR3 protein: CASSPLAGGLNEQFF

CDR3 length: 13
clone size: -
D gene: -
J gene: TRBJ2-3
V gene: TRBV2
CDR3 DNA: TGTGCCATCTTGGAGGGCAAAGGGGATACGCAGTATTTT
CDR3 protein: CAILEGKGDTQYF

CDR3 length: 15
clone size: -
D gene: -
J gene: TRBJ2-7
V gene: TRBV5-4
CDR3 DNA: TGTGCCAGCAGCTTTCCGGGATCTAGCTCCTACGAGCAGTACTTC
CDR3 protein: CASSFPGSSSYEQYF

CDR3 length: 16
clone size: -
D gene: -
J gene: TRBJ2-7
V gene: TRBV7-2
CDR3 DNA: TGTGCCAGCAGCTTAGAGCAGGGCCTACCCCACTACGAGCAGTACTTC
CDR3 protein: CASSLEQGLPHYEQYF

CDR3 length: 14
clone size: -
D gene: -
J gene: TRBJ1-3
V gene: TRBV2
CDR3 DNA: TGTGCCAGCAGCCGGGGGAGCTCTGGAAACACCATATATTTT
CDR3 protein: CASSRGSSGNTIYF

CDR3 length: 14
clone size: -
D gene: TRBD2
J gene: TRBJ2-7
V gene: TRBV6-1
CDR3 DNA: TGTGCCAGCAGTGGGGCGACTAGCCTAAACGAGCAGTACTTC
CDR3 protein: CASSGATSLNEQYF

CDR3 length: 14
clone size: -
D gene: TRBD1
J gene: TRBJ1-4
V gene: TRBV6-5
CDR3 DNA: TGTGCCAGCAGGTCAACAGGGGGTAATGAAAAACTGTTTTTT
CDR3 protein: CASRSTGGNEKLFF

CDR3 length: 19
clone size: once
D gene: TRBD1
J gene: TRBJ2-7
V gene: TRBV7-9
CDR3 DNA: TGTGCCAGCAGCTTAGGCGGACAGGGGGCGATTCGGCACTTTGGTGAGCAGTACTTC
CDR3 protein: CASSLGGQGAIRHFGEQYF

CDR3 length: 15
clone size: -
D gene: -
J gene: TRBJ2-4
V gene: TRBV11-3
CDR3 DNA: TGTGCCAGCAGCTTAGAAGGCAGGGACAAAAACATTCAGTACTTC
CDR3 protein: CASSLEGRDKNIQYF